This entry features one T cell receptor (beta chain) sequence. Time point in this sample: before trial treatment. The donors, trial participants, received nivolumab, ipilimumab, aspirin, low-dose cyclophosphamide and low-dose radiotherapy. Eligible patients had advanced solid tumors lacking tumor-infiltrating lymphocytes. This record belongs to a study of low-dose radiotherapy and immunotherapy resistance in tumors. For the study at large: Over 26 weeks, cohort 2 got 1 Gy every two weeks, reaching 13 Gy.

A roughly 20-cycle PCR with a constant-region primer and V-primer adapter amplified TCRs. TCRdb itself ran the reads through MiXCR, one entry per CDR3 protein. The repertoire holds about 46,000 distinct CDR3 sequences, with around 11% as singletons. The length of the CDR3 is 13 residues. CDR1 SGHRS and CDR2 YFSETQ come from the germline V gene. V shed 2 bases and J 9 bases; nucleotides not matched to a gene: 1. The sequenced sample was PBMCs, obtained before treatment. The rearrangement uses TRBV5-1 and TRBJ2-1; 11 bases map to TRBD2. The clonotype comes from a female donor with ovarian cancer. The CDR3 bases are TGCGCCAGCAGCTTAGGGACTAGCGGTGAGCAGTTCTTC. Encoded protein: CASSLGTSGEQFF.